The source of this T cell receptor (beta chain) is a study of cytomegalovirus exposure and HLA in healthy donors. For the study at large: The 130 or so validation repertoires were reported in a later analysis to have been generated on the same platform as the roughly 700 first-cohort repertoires. Study-level points and caveats: It was 150 or so TCR beta chains that were listed as cytomegalovirus-associated. There were some public TCRs occurring in many donors, but most TCR sequences were rare. A few of the chains that were CMV-associated were confirmed in vitro to be specific for CMV antigens.

Data came from immunoSEQ multiplex PCR; TCRdb stores just in-frame clones and leaves some out. The profile covers more than 250,000 clones, with 80% to 95% appearing a single time and under 4% taken by the ten largest. With regard to this clone: Its antigen remains unidentified.

Germline assignment: CDR1 LNHDA and CDR2 SQIVND (reference sequence). This CDR3 is built from 16 residues. Trimming took 7 bases from V and 4 from J, leaving 20 bases between them. This receptor was obtained from a woman aged 30 to 39 in good health and CMV-seronegative. The rearrangement joins TRBV19 to TRBJ1-5, with D possibly being TRBD1 (5 bases). Source material: PBMCs. CDR3 bases: TGTGCCAGTACCGAGGCGGGCCAGGGACTGAATCAGCCCCAGCATTTT. Amino acid sequence: CASTEAGQGLNQPQHF.